The 21 T cell receptor beta chains below all came from one sample that was sequenced in a study of T-cell reconstitution after alpha-beta-depleted transplantation in children. Library preparation (for TCRbeta) was performed with unique molecular identifiers. MiXCR, applied by TCRdb to the PCR reads, yields one record per CDR3 protein. The table records about 980,000 distinct CDR3 sequences, about 31% of them present only once. The sequences come from PBMCs, mostly from graft donor cells, collected 360 days after TCRalphabeta/CD19-depleted stem cell transplant. The receptors shown here come from a boy younger than two who had a stem cell transplant for SCID, so the T cells may come from the graft donor.

The gene calls are TRBV29-1 and TRBJ2-7, with no clear D. This CDR3 contains 12 residues. The V gene's germline CDR1 is SQVTM and CDR2 ANQGSEA. Trimming took 1 base from V and 1 from J, leaving 5 bases between them. The CDR3 coding sequence is TGCAGCGTTGAAGTCAGTTCCTACGAGCAGTACTTC. Translated, it gives CSVEVSSYEQYF.

This clonotype has more than one count but fewer than ten. The chain links TRBV12-3 or TRBV12-4 to TRBJ1-5; 8 bases are a match to TRBD1. Trimming cost V 3 bases and J 0 bases; bases outside gene matches: 4. The CDR3 has 16 amino acids. Here the CDR3 reads CASSLRTGGSNQPQHF. The CDR3 coding sequence is TGTGCCAGCAGTTTGAGAACAGGGGGTAGCAATCAGCCCCAGCATTTT.

This chain links TRBV6-2 or TRBV6-3 with TRBJ2-3; D may be TRBD1 or TRBD2 (5 bases each). The V gene's germline CDR1 is MNHEY and CDR2 SVGEGT. The CDR3 is made up of 16 amino acids. Between the trimmed V and J ends, which lost 5 bases and 1 base, there was a span of 16 bases. The DNA for the CDR3 is TGTGCCAGCAGTGGGGGACGGCGTGGGCGCACAGATACGCAGTATTTT. Amino acids: CASSGGRRGRTDTQYF.

This clonotype was observed a few times. The genes are TRBV4-2 and TRBJ2-1, with D perhaps being TRBD1 or TRBD2 (5 bases each). This CDR3 region has 14 residues. V was trimmed by 1 base and J by 5 bases, leaving 9 bases between them. CDR1 is LGHNA and CDR2 is YNFKEQ in the germline V gene. The CDR3 region is CASSQGDADNEQFF. DNA of the CDR3: TGTGCCAGCAGCCAAGGGGACGCCGACAATGAGCAGTTCTTC.

This clonotype has just a few counts. CDR3 nucleotide sequence: TGTGCCAGCAGCTTAGACCAGGCCAGCTCCTACGAGCAGTACTTC. This codes for CASSLDQASSYEQYF. This chain connects TRBV11-2 to TRBJ2-7; D is ambiguous. Germline V CDR1 and CDR2: SGHAT, FQNNGV. Trimming removed 0 bases at V and 0 bases at J, with 9 bases between. This CDR3 comprises 15 residues. The entire variable domain, with the rest obtained from reference TRBV11-2 and TRBJ2-7, is as follows: EAGVAQSPRYKIIEKRQSVAFWCNPISGHATLYWYQQILGQGPKLLIQFQNNGVVDDSQLPKDRFSAERLKGVDSTLKIQPAKLEDSAVYLCASSLDQASSYEQYFGPGTRLTVT.

This sequence joins TRBV28 and TRBJ2-1; unclear D gene. Germline CDR1 MDHEN, CDR2 SYDVKM. The CDR3 is 13 amino acids. V was cut by 4 bases and J by 3 bases, with 7 bases left in between. The CDR3 DNA sequence: TGTGCCAGCAGTTCTTACAACTACAATGAGCAGTTCTTC. Its translation is CASSSYNYNEQFF.

There are a few counts of this clonotype. The chain couples TRBV3-1 to TRBJ2-7; a possible D gene is TRBD2 (6 bases). V was trimmed by 3 bases and J by 0 bases, leaving 15 bases between them. CDR3 length: 16 residues. CDR1 and CDR2 from the germline V gene are LGHDT and YNNKEL (reference sequence). CDR3: CASSQAGRFHSYEQYF. The CDR3 DNA reads as TGTGCCAGCAGCCAGGCGGGGCGATTTCACTCCTACGAGCAGTACTTC.

This clonotype showed up just a few times. CDR3 sequence reads: CASSLGGGTYGGYTF. CDR3 bases: TGTGCCAGCAGCTTGGGAGGCGGGACCTATGGAGGCTACACCTTC. The gene calls are TRBV5-6 and TRBJ1-2; D is perhaps TRBD1 (5 bases). CDR1 and CDR2 from the germline V gene are SGHDT and YYEEEE. V dropped 0 bases and J dropped 8 bases, with 17 bases sitting between them. The CDR3 spans 15 residues. The full variable domain, in which reference TRBV5-6 and TRBJ1-2 provide the parts outside the CDR3, is DAGVTQSPTHLIKTRGQQVTLRCSPKSGHDTVSWYQQALGQGPQFIFQYYEEEERQRGNFPDRFSGHQFPNYSSELNVNALLLGDSALYLCASSLGGGTYGGYTFGSGTRLTVV.

The chain joins TRBV5-5 to TRBJ2-7; 7 positions agree with TRBD1. This CDR3 has 14 residues. V gave up 2 bases and J gave up 5 bases; unmatched junction bases: 7. Germline V gene data show CDR1 as SGHKS and CDR2 as YYEKEE (reference sequence). CDR3 in amino acids: CASSFTGAGNEQYF. For the CDR3, the DNA is TGTGCCAGCAGCTTTACAGGGGCAGGGAACGAGCAGTACTTC.

A word on this clonotype: A read error may produce the germline difference seen at one junction end. The chain uses TRBV20-1 and TRBJ2-7, with unresolved D. Germline CDR1 and CDR2: DFQATT and SNEGSKA (reference sequence). The CDR3 is made up of 15 amino acids. The CDR3 sequence: CSARGGRVATENVNF. The CDR3 DNA sequence: TGCAGTGCTAGAGGGGGTAGGGTGGCTACAGAGAATGTGAACTTC.

This rearrangement joins TRBV11-2 to TRBJ2-4; D is perhaps TRBD2 (5 bases). Germline V gene data show CDR1 as SGHAT and CDR2 as FQNNGV. The CDR3 is 16 residues long. The V and J ends lost 5 bases and 0 bases respectively, with 14 bases between them. The chain's CDR3 is CASSSKLVQAKNIQYF. In nucleotides, the CDR3 is TGTGCCAGCAGCAGCAAACTAGTACAAGCCAAAAACATTCAGTACTTC.

The chain recombines TRBV29-1 with TRBJ2-1; D may be TRBD1 (6 bases). This CDR3 contains 12 residues. Germline V gives CDR1 SQVTM, CDR2 ANQGSEA. V was cut by 4 bases and J by 7 bases, with 11 bases left in between. CDR3 sequence: CSVARGKNEQFF. The CDR3 nucleotides read TGCAGCGTTGCAAGGGGGAAAAATGAGCAGTTCTTC.

This clonotype was picked up a small number of times. This sequence joins TRBV4-2 and TRBJ1-2; no definite D call. CDR1 and CDR2 (germline): LGHNA, YNFKEQ. Trimming cost V 3 bases and J 4 bases, with 9 bases left between them. The CDR3 is 13 amino acids. The CDR3 DNA sequence: TGTGCCAGCAGCCAGGATAATGGCTATGGCTACACCTTC. The encoded protein is CASSQDNGYGYTF.

The chain employs TRBV5-1 and TRBJ2-4, with D uncertain. The germline gives CDR1 SGHRS, CDR2 YFSETQ. The germline V and J ends were trimmed by 4 bases and 1 base, with 9 bases remaining between them. The CDR3 loop spans 14 amino acids. Written as DNA, the CDR3 is TGCGCCAGCAGCCCTGGCTGGGCCAAAAACATTCAGTACTTC. Translating gives CASSPGWAKNIQYF.

This clonotype was seen many times. This chain connects TRBV5-1 to TRBJ2-7; the D gene is possibly TRBD1 (6 bases). V was trimmed by 3 bases and J by 6 bases, leaving 7 bases between them. The CDR3 length is 11 residues. Germline V gene data show CDR1 as SGHRS and CDR2 as YFSETQ. The CDR3 coding sequence is TGCGCCAGCAGCTCAGGGGTCGAGCAGTACTTC. Amino acid sequence: CASSSGVEQYF.

On this clonotype: Because it lacks the conserved phenylalanine or tryptophan at the end, this CDR3 is likely a read error. This rearrangement joins TRBV6-5 to TRBJ1-2; 11 bases agree with TRBD1. The CDR3 extends over 17 amino acids. The germline CDR1 and CDR2 sequences are MNHEY and SVGAGI. V was pared by 0 bases and J by 8 bases, with 11 bases of the junction left unmatched. The CDR3 here is CASSYSSGTGGFRGYTC. DNA for the CDR3: TGTGCCAGCAGTTACTCCTCCGGGACAGGGGGATTTAGGGGCTACACCTGC.

A few counts support this clonotype. V usage is TRBV6-5 and J usage is TRBJ2-7, with D uncertain. CDR1 MNHEY and CDR2 SVGAGI come from the germline V gene. This CDR3 has 11 amino acids. Trimming cost V 7 bases and J 5 bases, with 9 bases left between them. CDR3 sequence (DNA): TGTGCCAGCACCAGACTGGACGAGCAGTACTTC. It translates to CASTRLDEQYF.

This sequence joins TRBV9 and TRBJ2-2, with D unclear. Looked up from germline, CDR1 is SGDLS and CDR2 is YYNGEE. V was clipped by 0 bases and J by 2 bases, with 8 bases between them. The length of the CDR3 is 15 residues. Here the CDR3 reads CASSVVSANTGELFF. Written as DNA, the CDR3 is TGTGCCAGCAGCGTAGTGAGCGCCAACACCGGGGAGCTGTTTTTT.

The chain is built from TRBV4-1 and TRBJ2-2, with 9 bases matching TRBD2. Germline values: CDR1 MGHRA, CDR2 YSYEKL. The CDR3 sequence is 18 residues long. Losses at the gene ends were 2 bases for V and 2 bases for J; bases not matched to a gene: 9. CDR3 sequence: CASSQMASGGTNTGELFF. The CDR3 nucleotides read TGCGCCAGCAGCCAAATGGCCAGCGGGGGGACTAACACCGGGGAGCTGTTTTTT.

The CDR3 sequence is CATSRAARAGGDSPLHF. DNA of the CDR3: TGTGCCACCAGCAGAGCGGCTCGTGCAGGGGGCGATTCACCCCTCCACTTT. The chain uses TRBV15 and TRBJ1-6, with TRBD1 matching over 8 bases. Germline CDR1 reads LNHNV; CDR2 reads YYDKDF (reference sequence). This CDR3 is 17 amino acids long. Trimming took 1 base from V and 8 from J; bases not matched to a gene: 10.

The V gene is TRBV3-1, the J gene TRBJ2-1; 10 nucleotides agree with TRBD2. The CDR3 is 14 residues long. Germline V CDR1 and CDR2: LGHDT, YNNKEL (reference sequence). J lost 10 bases, V lost 3 bases, and 6 bases had no gene match. The CDR3 sequence: CASSHSLAGEEQFF. CDR3 nucleotides: TGTGCCAGCAGCCACTCTCTAGCGGGAGAGGAGCAGTTCTTC.